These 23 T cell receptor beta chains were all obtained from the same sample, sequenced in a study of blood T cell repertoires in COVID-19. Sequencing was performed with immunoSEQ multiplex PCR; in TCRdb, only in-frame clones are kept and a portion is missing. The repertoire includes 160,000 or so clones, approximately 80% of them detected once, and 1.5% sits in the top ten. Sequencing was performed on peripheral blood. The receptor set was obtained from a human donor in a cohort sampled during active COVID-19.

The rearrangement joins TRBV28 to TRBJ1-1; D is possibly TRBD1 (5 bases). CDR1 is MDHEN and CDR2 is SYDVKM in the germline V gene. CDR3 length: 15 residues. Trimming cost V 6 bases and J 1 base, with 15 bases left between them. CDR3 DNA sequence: TGTGCCAGCAGGCCTTATCATCAGGGGAACACTGAAGCTTTCTTT. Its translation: CASRPYHQGNTEAFF.

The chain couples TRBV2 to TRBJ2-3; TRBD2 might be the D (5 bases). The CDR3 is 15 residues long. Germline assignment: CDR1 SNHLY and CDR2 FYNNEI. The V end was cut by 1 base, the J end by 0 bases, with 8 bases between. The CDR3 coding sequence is TGTGCCAGCAGTGAAGGAGGGCTTAGCACAGATACGCAGTATTTT. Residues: CASSEGGLSTDTQYF.

CDR3 protein: CASSHAPGQGAPNTGELFF. CDR3 sequence (DNA): TGCGCCAGCAGCCATGCTCCGGGACAGGGGGCCCCGAACACCGGGGAGCTGTTTTTT. The chain employs TRBV4-1 and TRBJ2-2; 12 nucleotides align to TRBD1. The CDR3 covers 19 residues. V trimming: 3 bases; J trimming: 0 bases; junction bases outside the gene matches: 8. Germline CDR1 reads MGHRA; CDR2 reads YSYEKL.

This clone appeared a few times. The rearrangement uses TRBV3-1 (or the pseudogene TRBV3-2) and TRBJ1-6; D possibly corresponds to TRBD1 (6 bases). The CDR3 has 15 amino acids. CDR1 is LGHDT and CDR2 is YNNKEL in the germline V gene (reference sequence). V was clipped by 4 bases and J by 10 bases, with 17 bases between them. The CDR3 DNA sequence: TGTGCCAGCAGCCTAGGGGAGGGGGGAAGGTCACCCCTCCACTTT. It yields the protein CASSLGEGGRSPLHF.

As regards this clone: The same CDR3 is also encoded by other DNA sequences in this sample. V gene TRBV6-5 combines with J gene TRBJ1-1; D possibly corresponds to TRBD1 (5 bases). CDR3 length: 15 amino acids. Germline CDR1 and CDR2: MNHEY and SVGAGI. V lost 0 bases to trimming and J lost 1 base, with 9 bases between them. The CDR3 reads CASSYSPGGNTEAFF. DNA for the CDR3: TGTGCCAGCAGTTACTCCCCGGGGGGGAACACTGAAGCTTTCTTT.

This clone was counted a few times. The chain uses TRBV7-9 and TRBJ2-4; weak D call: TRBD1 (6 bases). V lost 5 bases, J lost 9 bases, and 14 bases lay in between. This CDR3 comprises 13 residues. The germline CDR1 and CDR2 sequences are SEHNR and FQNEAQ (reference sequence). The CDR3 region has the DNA TGTGCCAGCAGCACCTACAGGGTCCCCATTCAGTACTTC. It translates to CASSTYRVPIQYF. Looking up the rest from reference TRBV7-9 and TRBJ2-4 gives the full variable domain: DTGVSQNPRHKITKRGQNVTFRCDPISEHNRLYWYRQTLGQGPEFLTYFQNEAQLEKSRLLSDRFSAERPKGSFSTLEIQRTEQGDSAMYLCASSTYRVPIQYFGAGTRLSVL.

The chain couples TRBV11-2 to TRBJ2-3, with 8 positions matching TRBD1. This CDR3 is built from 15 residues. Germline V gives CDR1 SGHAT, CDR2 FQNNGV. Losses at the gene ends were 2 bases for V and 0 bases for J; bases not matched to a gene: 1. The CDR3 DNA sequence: TGTGCCAGCAGCTTATGGACAGGGAGCACAGATACGCAGTATTTT. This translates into CASSLWTGSTDTQYF.

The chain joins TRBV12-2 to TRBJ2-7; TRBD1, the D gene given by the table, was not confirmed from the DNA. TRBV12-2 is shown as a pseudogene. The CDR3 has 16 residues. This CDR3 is CASRLVPTGLSYEQYF. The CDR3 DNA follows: TGTGCAAGTCGCTTAGTCCCGACAGGACTCTCCTACGAGCAGTACTTC.

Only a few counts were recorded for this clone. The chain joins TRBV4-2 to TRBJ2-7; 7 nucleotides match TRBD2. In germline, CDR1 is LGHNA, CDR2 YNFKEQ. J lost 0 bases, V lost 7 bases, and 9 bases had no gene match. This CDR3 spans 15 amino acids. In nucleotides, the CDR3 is TGTGCCAGCAAGACTAGCTCCGACCCCTCCTACGAGCAGTACTTC. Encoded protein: CASKTSSDPSYEQYF.

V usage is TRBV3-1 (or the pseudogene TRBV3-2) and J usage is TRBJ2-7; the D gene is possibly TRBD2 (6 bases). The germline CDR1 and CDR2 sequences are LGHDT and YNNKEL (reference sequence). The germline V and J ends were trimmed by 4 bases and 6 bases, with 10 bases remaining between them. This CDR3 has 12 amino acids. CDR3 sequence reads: CASSPGEVEQYF. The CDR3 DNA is TGTGCCAGCAGCCCCGGGGAGGTCGAGCAGTACTTC.

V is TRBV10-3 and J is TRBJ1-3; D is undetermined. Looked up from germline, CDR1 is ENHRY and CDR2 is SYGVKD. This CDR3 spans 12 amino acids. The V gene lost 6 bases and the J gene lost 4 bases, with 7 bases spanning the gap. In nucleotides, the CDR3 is TGTGCCATCAGCATTACAGGAAACACCATATATTTT. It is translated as CAISITGNTIYF.

CDR3 sequence reads: CASSFARTGGNTGELFF. In nucleotides, the CDR3 is TGTGCCAGCAGCTTTGCGCGGACAGGTGGGAACACCGGGGAGCTGTTTTTT. The V gene is TRBV11-3, the J gene TRBJ2-2, with 7 bases fitting TRBD1. With V trimmed by 3 bases and J by 1 base, 8 bases remained unmatched. The length of the CDR3 is 17 residues. From germline, CDR1 is SGHNT and CDR2 YENEEA.

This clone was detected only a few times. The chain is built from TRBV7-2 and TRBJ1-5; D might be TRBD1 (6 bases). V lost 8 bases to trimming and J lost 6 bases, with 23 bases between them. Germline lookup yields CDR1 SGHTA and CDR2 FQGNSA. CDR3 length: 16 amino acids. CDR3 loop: CASSPQGSTGTQPQHF. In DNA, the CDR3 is TGTGCCAGCTCCCCTCAGGGGTCAACAGGTACTCAGCCCCAGCATTTT.

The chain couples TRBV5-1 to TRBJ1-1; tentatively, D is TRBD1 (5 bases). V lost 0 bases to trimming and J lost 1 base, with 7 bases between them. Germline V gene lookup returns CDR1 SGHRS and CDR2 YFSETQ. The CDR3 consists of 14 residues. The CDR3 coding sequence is TGCGCCAGCAGCTTGGCAGGGCAGAACACTGAAGCTTTCTTT. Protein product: CASSLAGQNTEAFF.

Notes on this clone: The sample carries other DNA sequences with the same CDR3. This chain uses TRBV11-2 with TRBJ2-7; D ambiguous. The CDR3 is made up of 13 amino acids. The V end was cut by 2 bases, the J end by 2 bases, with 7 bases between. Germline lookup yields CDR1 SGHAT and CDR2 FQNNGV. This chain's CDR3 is CASSLLHTYEQYF. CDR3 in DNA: TGTGCCAGCAGCTTATTACACACCTACGAGCAGTACTTC. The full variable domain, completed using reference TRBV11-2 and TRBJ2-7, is EAGVAQSPRYKIIEKRQSVAFWCNPISGHATLYWYQQILGQGPKLLIQFQNNGVVDDSQLPKDRFSAERLKGVDSTLKIQPAKLEDSAVYLCASSLLHTYEQYFGPGTRLTVT.

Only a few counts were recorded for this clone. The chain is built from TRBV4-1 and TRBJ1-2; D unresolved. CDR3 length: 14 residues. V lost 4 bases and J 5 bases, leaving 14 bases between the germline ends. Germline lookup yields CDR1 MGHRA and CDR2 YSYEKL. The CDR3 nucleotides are TGCGCCAGCAGCCCACCCCGGGGAGGGTATGGCTACACCTTC. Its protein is CASSPPRGGYGYTF.

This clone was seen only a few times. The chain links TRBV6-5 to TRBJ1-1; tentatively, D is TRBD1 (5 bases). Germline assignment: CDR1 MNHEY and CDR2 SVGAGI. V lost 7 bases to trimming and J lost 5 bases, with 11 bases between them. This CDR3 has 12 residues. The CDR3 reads CASIRGGTEAFF. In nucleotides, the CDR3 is TGTGCCAGCATAAGGGGTGGGACTGAAGCTTTCTTT.

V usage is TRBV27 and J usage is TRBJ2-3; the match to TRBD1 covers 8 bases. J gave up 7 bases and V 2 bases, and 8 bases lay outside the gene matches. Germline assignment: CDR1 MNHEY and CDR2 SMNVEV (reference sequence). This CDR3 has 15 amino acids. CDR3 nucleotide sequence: TGTGCCAGCAGTTTAGCTTGGACAGGGAAACATACGCAGTATTTT. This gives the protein CASSLAWTGKHTQYF.

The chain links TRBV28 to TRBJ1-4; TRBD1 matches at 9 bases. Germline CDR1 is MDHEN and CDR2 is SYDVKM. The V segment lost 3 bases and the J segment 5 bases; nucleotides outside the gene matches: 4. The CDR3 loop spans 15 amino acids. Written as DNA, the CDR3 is TGTGCCAGCAGTTTCACCGGGACAGGGAATGAAAAACTGTTTTTT. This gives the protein CASSFTGTGNEKLFF.

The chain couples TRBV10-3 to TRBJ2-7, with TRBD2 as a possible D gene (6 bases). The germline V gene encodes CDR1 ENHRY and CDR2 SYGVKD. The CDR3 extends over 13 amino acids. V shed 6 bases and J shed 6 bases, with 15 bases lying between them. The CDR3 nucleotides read TGTGCCATCAGCCCCGGGACTTCCCTCGAGCAGTACTTC. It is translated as CAISPGTSLEQYF.

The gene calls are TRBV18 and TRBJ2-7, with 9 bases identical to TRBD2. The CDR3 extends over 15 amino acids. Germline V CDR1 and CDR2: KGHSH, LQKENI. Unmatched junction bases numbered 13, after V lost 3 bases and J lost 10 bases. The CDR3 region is CASSPPAGEAGGQYF. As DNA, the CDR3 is TGTGCCAGCTCACCCCCGGCGGGTGAAGCGGGAGGTCAGTACTTC.

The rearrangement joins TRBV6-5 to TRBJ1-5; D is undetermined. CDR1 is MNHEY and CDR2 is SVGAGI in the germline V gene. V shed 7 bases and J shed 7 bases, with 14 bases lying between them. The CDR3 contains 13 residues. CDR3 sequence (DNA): TGTGCCAGCATAGGGCGCGGGAGGCAGCCCCAGCATTTT. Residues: CASIGRGRQPQHF.

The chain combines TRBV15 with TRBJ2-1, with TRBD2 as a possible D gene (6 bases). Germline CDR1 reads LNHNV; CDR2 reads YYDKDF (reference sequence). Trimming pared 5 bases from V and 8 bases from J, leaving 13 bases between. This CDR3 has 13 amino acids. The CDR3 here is CATSPPWGDEQFF. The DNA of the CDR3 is TGTGCCACCAGCCCCCCATGGGGGGATGAGCAGTTCTTC.